Each of the 11 T cell receptor beta chains below was sequenced from the same sample in a study of blood T cells in healthy people across ages. The use of a sample-barcoded 5' primer and a J-beta primer mix characterized a second PCR of about 6 to 12 cycles. TCRdb itself ran the 5' RACE reads through MiXCR, one entry per CDR3 protein. The sample contains 550,000 to 650,000 distinct CDR3 sequences, 25% to 35% of which appear only once. Input material: blood. All receptors come from a woman over 75 in good health.

This clonotype has just a few counts. The J gene is TRBJ2-6, the V gene TRBV30; D might be TRBD1 (6 bases). The CDR3 length is 18 residues. Looked up from germline, CDR1 is GTSNPN and CDR2 is SVGIG (reference sequence). Deletions cut 6 bases from V and 0 bases from J, with 21 bases between. The CDR3 loop is CACSETRGSYSGANVLTF. The CDR3, as DNA: TGTGCCTGTAGCGAAACCAGGGGCAGCTACTCTGGGGCCAACGTCCTGACTTTC.

This chain links TRBV7-2 with TRBJ2-7, with 12 bases that match TRBD1. CDR3 length: 15 residues. Unmatched junction bases numbered 6, after V lost 4 bases and J lost 5 bases. The V gene's germline CDR1 is SGHTA and CDR2 FQGNSA. CDR3 DNA: TGTGCCAGCAGCTCTGGGACAGGGGGCTGGGACGAGCAGTACTTC. Translated, it gives CASSSGTGGWDEQYF.

Concerning this clonotype itself: A much larger clone sits a single nucleotide away, making a read error possible. V gene TRBV4-1 combines with J gene TRBJ2-7; the match to TRBD1 covers 7 bases. Germline V lookup: CDR1 MGHRA, CDR2 YSYEKL. The CDR3 has 15 amino acids. The CDR3 DNA reads TGCACCAGCAGCCAGGTGTCAGGGGGACCCTACGAGCAGTACTTC. This gives the protein CTSSQVSGGPYEQYF.

The chain is built from TRBV5-1 and TRBJ1-2, with 8 bases fitting TRBD1. Germline lookup yields CDR1 SGHRS and CDR2 YFSETQ. This CDR3 is 13 amino acids long. Unmatched junction bases numbered 6, after V lost 3 bases and J lost 8 bases. CDR3 amino acids: CASSSDRGEGYTF. The CDR3 region has the DNA TGCGCCAGCAGCTCCGACAGGGGAGAAGGCTACACCTTC.

The J gene is TRBJ2-5, the V gene TRBV12-5; 7 bases map to TRBD1. CDR3 length: 14 amino acids. Germline trimming cut 6 bases from V and 9 bases from J; bases unmatched to any gene: 13. Per the germline V gene, CDR1 is LGHNT and CDR2 is FRNRAP. The CDR3: CASGASGQVAAQYF. Here the CDR3 DNA reads TGTGCTAGTGGGGCCTCAGGACAGGTGGCGGCCCAGTACTTC. The full variable domain, with the rest looked up from reference TRBV12-5 and TRBJ2-5, is DARVTQTPRHKVTEMGQEVTMRCQPILGHNTVFWYRQTMMQGLELLAYFRNRAPLDDSGMPKDRFSAEMPDATLATLKIQPSEPRDSAVYFCASGASGQVAAQYFGPGTRLLVL.

This clonotype was seen repeatedly, ten times or more. This sequence may be a read error, since a much larger clone differs from it by one base. The V gene is TRBV12-3 or TRBV12-4, the J gene TRBJ1-2; D unresolved. The CDR3 sequence is 14 residues long. V was clipped by 1 base and J by 6 bases, with 12 bases between them. The CDR3 region has the DNA TGTGCCAGCAGTTTAGGTTGGGGTTGTGATGGCTACACCTTC. It yields the protein CASSLGWGCDGYTF.

This clonotype was found many times. The rearrangement links TRBV7-6 to TRBJ1-6; D ambiguous. This CDR3 has 15 residues. The germline gives CDR1 SGHVS, CDR2 FNYEAQ. Trimming pared 4 bases from V and 7 bases from J, leaving 14 bases between. The CDR3 loop reads CASSSARARNSPLHF. In nucleotides, the CDR3 is TGTGCCAGCAGCTCCGCGAGGGCCCGGAATTCACCCCTCCACTTT.

The rearrangement joins TRBV10-3 to TRBJ2-4; 10 bases line up with TRBD1. CDR1 ENHRY and CDR2 SYGVKD come from the germline V gene. CDR3 length: 14 residues. The ends lost 3 bases at V and 12 bases at J; junction bases unmatched: 8. Here the CDR3 DNA reads TGTGCCATCAGTGATGGGACAGGGGTGTCAGATCAGTACTTC. This codes for CAISDGTGVSDQYF.

A few counts support this clonotype. The CDR3 DNA is TGTGCCAGCAGCCAAGGTTCTATCGGGAATTCACCCCTCCACTTT. Encoded protein: CASSQGSIGNSPLHF. This rearrangement joins TRBV3-1 to TRBJ1-6; no firm D call. V lost 1 base and J lost 7, with 11 bases in between. The CDR3 runs to 15 residues. Germline values: CDR1 LGHDT, CDR2 YNNKEL (reference sequence).

This chain uses TRBV19 with TRBJ2-1; TRBD2 matches at 8 bases. Germline V CDR1 and CDR2: LNHDA, SQIVND (reference sequence). The CDR3 runs 15 residues. Germline trimming cut 6 bases from V and 2 bases from J; bases unmatched to any gene: 6. The CDR3 coding sequence is TGTGCCAGTAGCCAGACTAGCGCGCCCTACAATGAGCAGTTCTTC. It specifies CASSQTSAPYNEQFF.

The chain uses TRBV6-6 and TRBJ1-4, with D possibly TRBD1 on 6 matching bases. The germline gives CDR1 MNHNY, CDR2 SVGAGI (reference sequence). V lost 11 bases and J lost 7, with 20 bases in between. The CDR3 consists of 14 residues. The CDR3 coding sequence is TGTGCCGGCACCTATGGGGGCGTGAGTGAAAAACTGTTTTTT. Its protein is CAGTYGGVSEKLFF.